Listed here are 27 T cell receptor beta chains from one sample, sequenced in a study of control samples from healthy donors and cancer patients. The repertoire was sequenced with immunoSEQ multiplex PCR; TCRdb's copy has only in-frame clones and lacks some. This table holds about 150,000 clones, approximately 86% found once. The sample taken for sequencing was blood. The source is a man younger than 30 in good health.

The CDR3 reads CASSQPTQENSNQPQHF. In nucleotides, the CDR3 is TGCGCCAGCAGTCAACCGACTCAGGAAAATAGCAATCAGCCCCAGCATTTT. The J gene is TRBJ1-5, the V gene TRBV23-1; no reliable D call. TRBV23-1 falls under the ORF class, with uncertain function. The CDR3 covers 17 residues. Trimming removed 2 bases from V and 0 bases from J, with 14 bases in between.

The rearrangement uses TRBV7-8 and TRBJ2-2, with 9 bases that match TRBD1. V was clipped by 5 bases and J by 1 base; unmatched bases: 5. The CDR3 totals 16 residues. The germline V gene encodes CDR1 SGHVS and CDR2 FQNEAQ. Written as DNA, the CDR3 is TGTGCCAGCAGCGTCCCGGGACAGGGGAACACCGGGGAGCTGTTTTTT. This gives the protein CASSVPGQGNTGELFF.

The chain joins TRBV6-4 to TRBJ1-5, with D perhaps matching TRBD1 (5 bases). V gave up 3 bases and J gave up 3 bases, with 6 bases separating them. Looked up from germline, CDR1 is MRHNA and CDR2 is SNTAGT. The CDR3 covers 13 residues. CDR3 residues: CASSEDTNQPQHF. For the CDR3, the DNA is TGTGCCAGCAGTGAGGACACCAATCAGCCCCAGCATTTT.

The genes are TRBV7-9 and TRBJ1-4; no definite D call. The CDR3 is 14 residues long. From germline, CDR1 is SEHNR and CDR2 FQNEAQ (reference sequence). V lost 1 base and J 8 bases, leaving 11 bases between the germline ends. The chain's CDR3 is CASSLGGLGEKLFF. CDR3 DNA sequence: TGTGCCAGCAGCTTAGGAGGTTTAGGGGAAAAACTGTTTTTT.

The chain uses TRBV18 and TRBJ1-4; D ambiguous. Trimming shortened V by 5 bases and J by 7 bases, and 8 bases separated the two germline ends. The germline gives CDR1 KGHSH, CDR2 LQKENI. This CDR3 has 12 amino acids. The DNA of the CDR3 is TGTGCCAGCTCAGCCGAGGGTGAAAAACTGTTTTTT. It encodes CASSAEGEKLFF.

The rearrangement joins TRBV11-3 to TRBJ2-2; 7 bases match TRBD1. The CDR3 sequence is 16 residues long. Per germline, CDR1 SGHNT and CDR2 YENEEA. V was pared by 3 bases and J by 3 bases, with 7 bases of the junction left unmatched. Here the CDR3 reads CASSFTGVWDTGELFF. CDR3 DNA sequence: TGTGCCAGCAGCTTCACAGGGGTTTGGGACACCGGGGAGCTGTTTTTT.

The chain combines TRBV7-7 with TRBJ2-5; D is perhaps TRBD1 or TRBD2 (5 bases each). CDR1 and CDR2 (germline): SSHAT, FNYEAQ (reference sequence). The CDR3 runs to 11 residues. V was pared by 8 bases and J by 4 bases, with 8 bases between. CDR3 region: CASSGGETQYF. The CDR3 coding sequence is TGTGCCAGCTCTGGGGGAGAGACCCAGTACTTC. The whole variable domain, remainder taken from reference TRBV7-7 and TRBJ2-5, is GAGVSQSPRYKVTKRGQDVTLRCDPISSHATLYWYQQALGQGPEFLTYFNYEAQPDKSGLPSDRFSAERPEGSISTLTIQRTEQRDSAMYRCASSGGETQYFGPGTRLLVL.

The chain uses TRBV7-2 and TRBJ2-5; 10 bases map to TRBD2. Per the germline V gene, CDR1 is SGHTA and CDR2 is FQGNSA. The V segment lost 5 bases and the J segment 4 bases; nucleotides outside the gene matches: 4. This CDR3 is built from 14 residues. Here the CDR3 DNA reads TGTGCCAGCAGCCCCGGACTAGCGGCAGAGACCCAGTACTTC. This sequence encodes CASSPGLAAETQYF.

DNA for the CDR3: TGTGCCTGGCGATTGGCAGGCCCCAGCTCCTACGAGCAGTACTTC. It is translated as CAWRLAGPSSYEQYF. V and J are TRBV30 and TRBJ2-7; D unclear. Germline loops: CDR1 GTSNPN, CDR2 SVGIG (reference sequence). Trimming left V 5 bases short and J 0 bases short, with 17 bases between. This CDR3 has 15 amino acids.

The chain carries TRBV6-5 and TRBJ1-4, with 9 bases aligning to TRBD1. This CDR3 region has 13 residues. The V segment lost 10 bases and the J segment 7 bases; nucleotides outside the gene matches: 7. Germline CDR1 MNHEY, CDR2 SVGAGI. Here the CDR3 reads CATHTGGGEKLFF. The CDR3, as DNA: TGTGCCACCCATACAGGGGGCGGTGAAAAACTGTTTTTT.

This rearrangement joins TRBV18 to TRBJ2-7; unclear D gene. V was pared by 0 bases and J by 0 bases, with 3 bases between. There are 13 residues in the CDR3. Germline V lookup: CDR1 KGHSH, CDR2 LQKENI. The CDR3: CASSPPTSYEQYF. DNA of the CDR3: TGTGCCAGCTCACCACCGACCTCCTACGAGCAGTACTTC.

J is TRBJ1-6 and V is TRBV19; possibly TRBD1 for D (6 bases). This CDR3 comprises 13 residues. Germline CDR1 LNHDA, CDR2 SQIVND (reference sequence). V lost 10 bases and J 8 bases, leaving 15 bases between the germline ends. CDR3 sequence (DNA): TGTGCCACCAGGGAGGGGGGCGATTCACCCCTCCACTTT. Translated: CATREGGDSPLHF.

The CDR3, as DNA: TGTGCCAGTAGTATTCGAGGCGGACAAAATTCACCCCTCCACTTT. Its protein product is CASSIRGGQNSPLHF. The J gene is TRBJ1-6, the V gene TRBV19, with TRBD1 as a possible D gene (5 bases). CDR1 and CDR2 (germline): LNHDA, SQIVND (reference sequence). This CDR3 is 15 amino acids long. Trimming took 3 bases from V and 7 from J, leaving 13 bases between them.

This clone showed up just once. This chain uses TRBV5-1 with TRBJ2-3, with D unresolved. Looked up from germline, CDR1 is SGHRS and CDR2 is YFSETQ. V was pared by 0 bases and J by 2 bases, with 10 bases between. CDR3 length equals 15 residues. The CDR3 DNA sequence: TGCGCCAGCAGCTTGGCTTCGGCAGCCACAGATACGCAGTATTTT. Translation gives CASSLASAATDTQYF.

The chain combines TRBV19 with TRBJ2-1, with TRBD2 identical over 8 bases. The germline V gene encodes CDR1 LNHDA and CDR2 SQIVND (reference sequence). The junction had 7 bases not matched to a gene; V was cut back by 3 bases and J by 6 bases. This CDR3 spans 15 amino acids. The CDR3: CASSISSGGFNEQFF. In nucleotides, the CDR3 is TGTGCCAGTAGTATTTCCAGCGGGGGCTTCAATGAGCAGTTCTTC.

This clone turned up a few times. The chain employs TRBV7-9 and TRBJ1-5, with D possibly TRBD1 on 5 matching bases. Trimming cost V 5 bases and J 6 bases, with 8 bases left between them. Germline CDR1 is SEHNR and CDR2 is FQNEAQ (reference sequence). The CDR3 runs 12 residues. CDR3 loop: CASSMGVQPQHF. The CDR3 nucleotides are TGTGCCAGCAGCATGGGGGTTCAGCCCCAGCATTTT.

The chain combines TRBV7-8 with TRBJ2-2; maybe TRBD2 (7 bases). V was shortened by 5 bases and J by 3 bases, with 16 bases between the two germline ends. CDR1 SGHVS and CDR2 FQNEAQ come from the germline V gene. The CDR3 spans 16 residues. CDR3 region: CASSPEGGLHTGELFF. The CDR3 region has the DNA TGTGCCAGCAGCCCTGAGGGGGGGCTTCACACCGGGGAGCTGTTTTTT. Variable domain in full (rest from reference TRBV7-8 and TRBJ2-2): GAGVSQSPRYKVAKRGQDVALRCDPISGHVSLFWYQQALGQGPEFLTYFQNEAQLDKSGLPSDRFFAERPEGSVSTLKIQRTQQEDSAVYLCASSPEGGLHTGELFFGEGSRLTVL.

V usage is TRBV18 and J usage is TRBJ2-3; 10 bases map to TRBD2. This CDR3 spans 16 amino acids. The germline V gene encodes CDR1 KGHSH and CDR2 LQKENI. With V trimmed by 4 bases and J by 6 bases, 10 bases remained unmatched. CDR3 in DNA: TGTGCCAGCTCACTCCCTCGGCTAGCGGGGGTTGATACGCAGTATTTT. Amino acids: CASSLPRLAGVDTQYF.

The chain carries TRBV3-1 (or the pseudogene TRBV3-2) and TRBJ1-2; D possibly corresponds to TRBD1 (5 bases). CDR1 is LGHDT and CDR2 is YNNKEL in the germline V gene (reference sequence). V was trimmed by 0 bases and J by 4 bases, leaving 21 bases between them. The CDR3 is made up of 18 amino acids. CDR3 in DNA: TGTGCCAGCAGCCAAGATCTGTTGGGGGTTTCGCGGATCTATGGCTACACCTTC. This sequence encodes CASSQDLLGVSRIYGYTF.

This clone was seen just once. CDR3 sequence reads: CSVDRGPSGANVLTF. For the CDR3, the DNA is TGCAGCGTCGACAGGGGCCCCTCTGGGGCCAACGTCCTGACTTTC. The chain links TRBV29-1 to TRBJ2-6; 8 nucleotides line up with TRBD1. V dropped 6 bases and J dropped 0; count of bases not matched to a gene: 4. The germline V gene has CDR1 SQVTM and CDR2 ANQGSEA. The length of the CDR3 is 15 residues.

The V gene is TRBV24-1, the J gene TRBJ2-5; no clear D gene. The CDR3 length is 13 residues. Deletions cut 2 bases from V and 1 base from J, with 4 bases between. Germline CDR1 and CDR2: KGHDR and SFDVKD. CDR3 coding DNA: TGTGCCACCAGTGATTCCATCCAAGAGACCCAGTACTTC. Its translation: CATSDSIQETQYF.

The chain links TRBV6-5 to TRBJ1-1; D unresolved. Per the germline V gene, CDR1 is MNHEY and CDR2 is SVGAGI. The V gene lost 8 bases and the J gene lost 10 bases, with 20 bases spanning the gap. This CDR3 has 13 amino acids. CDR3 amino acids: CASYNPGPGGAFF. The CDR3 DNA sequence: TGTGCCAGCTATAACCCCGGACCCGGCGGAGCTTTCTTT.

The chain combines TRBV3-1 (or the pseudogene TRBV3-2) with TRBJ1-1, with 8 nucleotides matching TRBD1. CDR3 size: 16 residues. J lost 1 base, V lost 8 bases, and 12 bases had no gene match. The germline CDR1 and CDR2 sequences are LGHDT and YNNKEL (reference sequence). The DNA for the CDR3 is TGTGCCAGCGGATCCAGAGGGGGACAGGAGAACACTGAAGCTTTCTTT. Amino acid sequence: CASGSRGGQENTEAFF.

V and J are TRBV7-9 and TRBJ2-7, with no clear D. Germline V gives CDR1 SEHNR, CDR2 FQNEAQ (reference sequence). Trimming shortened V by 4 bases and J by 6 bases, and 7 bases separated the two germline ends. This CDR3 is built from 11 residues. In nucleotides, the CDR3 is TGTGCCAGCAGCTCCCTAGGCGAGCAGTACTTC. It is translated as CASSSLGEQYF.

This clone is a singleton in its sample. The chain combines TRBV6-6 with TRBJ2-2, with a tentative D call TRBD1 (7 bases). V was pared by 4 bases and J by 2 bases, with 14 bases between. There are 16 residues in the CDR3. Germline CDR1 and CDR2: MNHNY and SVGAGI (reference sequence). For the CDR3, the DNA is TGTGCCAGCAGTTCACAGACAGGGACTAACACCGGGGAGCTGTTTTTT. Translation: CASSSQTGTNTGELFF.

This clone has a handful of counts. The chain links TRBV4-2 to TRBJ2-7; 8 positions match TRBD1. V gave up 0 bases and J gave up 4 bases; unmatched junction bases: 5. CDR3 length: 15 amino acids. Germline assignment: CDR1 LGHNA and CDR2 YNFKEQ. CDR3 loop: CASSQETGEVYEQYF. The CDR3 region has the DNA TGTGCCAGCAGCCAAGAGACAGGGGAGGTGTACGAGCAGTACTTC.

The rearrangement links TRBV28 to TRBJ2-6, with 7 bases matching TRBD1. V trimming: 6 bases; J trimming: 0 bases; junction bases outside the gene matches: 2. Germline CDR1 is MDHEN and CDR2 is SYDVKM. This CDR3 region has 15 residues. The CDR3 bases are TGTGCCAGCAGGCCAGGGGGCTCTGGGGCCAACGTCCTGACTTTC. This encodes CASRPGGSGANVLTF.